The entry below gives a single T cell receptor (beta chain) sequence along with its context. The data were taken from a study of blood T cell repertoires in COVID-19. Study summary: From the United States, Italy and Spain came samples of acute and convalescent COVID-19. PBMCs, B-cell-depleted T cells, or T cells were the source of the cDNA or gDNA that made up the material.

Original handling: Reference gene primer amplification gave nucleated cell count estimates. Data came from immunoSEQ multiplex PCR; TCRdb stores just in-frame clones and leaves some out. V, J and clone size are taken as reported in that table, and D and trimming were inferred from the DNA itself. Of approximately 26,000 clones in the sample, 85% to 90% were seen once. Trimming cost V 2 bases and J 9 bases; bases outside gene matches: 3. The CDR3 totals 11 residues. CDR1 is GTSNPN and CDR2 is SVGIG in the germline V gene (reference sequence). Material: peripheral blood. The gene calls are TRBV30 and TRBJ2-7; the match to TRBD2 covers 8 bases. The sequence came from a human donor with acute or convalescent COVID-19. The donor label of this sample is uncertain. CDR3 in amino acids: CAWSNRGGQYF. In nucleotides, the CDR3 is TGTGCCTGGAGTAATCGGGGGGGGCAGTACTTC.